The source of this T cell receptor (beta chain) is a study of T cell responses to AZD1222 COVID-19 vaccine. General study findings and limits: Among the donors, most were white British and more were female, and clonal diversity was possibly underestimated. Only a handful of AZD1222 recipients, several in all, had baseline seropositivity.

CDR3 size: 18 residues. CDR1 is SGHTA, CDR2 FQGTGA, per germline. The V gene end was trimmed by 0 bases and the J gene end by 9 bases; junction bases not matched to a gene: 16. The table came from immunoSEQ multiplex PCR; TCRdb's copy has only in-frame clones and leaves some out. Seen here are about 93,000 clones, roughly 86% observed once, and the top ten hold approximately 3%. Comments on this clone: Antigen specificity is unknown.

The material sequenced was peripheral blood, taken on day 0 of MenACWY control vaccination. The TCR originated in an adult in good health. V and J are TRBV7-3 and TRBJ2-1; TRBD1 matches 8 bases. DNA for the CDR3: TGTGCCAGCAGCTTAACGCACCCAGGGGGCGCGGCACCGCGTGAGCAGTTCTTC. Amino acids: CASSLTHPGGAAPREQFF.